A few counts support the clone carrying this T cell receptor (beta chain). Its target is unknown. Averaging about 120 mL, one heparinised blood draw was given by each donor. Sorted populations all had greater than 95% purity. The entirety of the isolated RNA underwent reverse transcription, so expressed TCRB transcripts were sequenced. TCRdb's table, derived via immunoSEQ multiplex PCR, lists solely in-frame clones and lacks some. The table records 150,000 to 190,000 clones, around a tenth of them present only once. These data are taken from a study of beta chain features in type 1 diabetes. Overall study context: Examination covered under 110 million sorted cells spanning all samples. Study-level results: When Type 1 diabetes patients were examined, their TCRB CDR3s proved moderately but significantly shorter in all four CD4+ subsets. PCR might favor shorter templates, but any such skew would affect patients and controls equally.

Material for sequencing was central memory CD4+ T cells from blood. The sequence came from a man in his thirties or forties with type 1 diabetes.

The CDR3 bases are TGTGCCAGCAGCTTGGGTGGACAGGGGGTATATGAGCAGTTCTTC. Its protein is CASSLGGQGVYEQFF. The rearrangement joins TRBV5-4 to TRBJ2-1; the match to TRBD1 covers 10 bases. Trimming removed 0 bases from V and 8 bases from J; junction bases left unmatched: 5. Germline V gives CDR1 SGHNT, CDR2 YYREEE (reference sequence). CDR3 length equals 15 residues.